Sequencing of this T cell receptor beta chain was carried out in a study of Ad26.COV2.S vaccination and SARS-CoV-2 variants. Turning to the study itself: Donor participated within the Ad26.COV2.S arm of the COV1001 trial.

Trimming at V came to 2 bases and at J to 4 bases, leaving 15 bases not matched to a gene. Germline lookup yields CDR1 LGHDT and CDR2 YNNKEL (reference sequence). This CDR3 region has 21 residues. Treatment: some 19 received Ad26.COV2.S at low or high dose, single or two shots; 5 received placebo; per-sample allocation not given. Repertoires come from day 63 after the first vaccine or placebo injection. The vaccine delivered Wuhan-strain SARS-CoV-2 spike through an Ad26 vector. Clones were read by immunoSEQ multiplex PCR, and TCRdb kept only the in-frame ones, dropping some. This sample has some 410,000 clones, with about 90% found just once.

The specimen comprised peripheral blood, sampled in a trial of Ad26.COV2.S vaccine versus placebo. The TCR comes from a person aged 18-65 years who received the Ad26.COV2.S COVID-19 vaccine or a placebo. The chain is built from TRBV3-1 (or the pseudogene TRBV3-2) and TRBJ2-3; TRBD2 aligns across 16 bases. This CDR3 reads CASSQKRGLAGGQFTPDTQYF. In DNA, the CDR3 is TGTGCCAGCAGCCAAAAGAGGGGACTAGCGGGGGGGCAATTCACCCCAGATACGCAGTATTTT.